This TCR beta chain was documented in a study of cytomegalovirus exposure and HLA in healthy donors (dated by TCRdb to the late 2010s). Broadly, across the study: According to a later analysis, one platform produced both the roughly 130 validation repertoires and the 700 or so repertoires of the first cohort. The study aimed to test whether cataloging public T cell receptors could reveal signatures of past pathogen exposure. Besides the first cohort of approximately 670 subjects, a separate validation cohort made up of 95 to 150 different subjects was used. To predict cytomegalovirus infection status, the study combined high-throughput TCR immunosequencing, statistical association of individual TCRs with disease status, and machine learning.

As to this clone: Its specific antigen is unknown. No quality values exist for individual bases; no much larger clone is one base distant.

Separate from the approximately 670-subject first cohort, the validation cohort of more than 90 subjects was the group to which the donors belonged. General conclusions and limits of the study: All 120 or so repertoires were used to score co-occurrence in the validation cohort in a later analysis, because that analysis had no HLA typing for the cohort. A total of 150 or so TCR beta chains were listed by the study as associated with cytomegalovirus. Most TCR sequences were observed very rarely across donors, whereas some public TCRs were present in many individuals. The classifier was reported to diagnose cytomegalovirus status with high specificity and sensitivity in both the original cohort and the validation cohort. In vitro tests confirmed that three of the cytomegalovirus-associated TCR beta chains recognize cytomegalovirus antigens. In a later analysis, TCRs clustered in the first cohort were found to also tend to co-occur in the roughly 130 validation repertoires, with 94% of cluster scores above 0. It was suggested by the authors that the approach could potentially be generalized to other disease states and immunological phenotypes.

CDR1 and CDR2 are read off the germline V gene (reference sequence) as MNHEY and SMNVEV. V is pared back by 1 base and J by 1 base, with 4 bases lying between the germline termini. From its cysteine to its phenylalanine, the CDR3 spans 13 amino acids. The entry retains the CDR3 DNA only, 39 bases that are in frame from base 1. The library was prepared using the immunoSEQ multiplex PCR assay. The paper's data handling went like this. A statistical classification framework was developed to diagnose cytomegalovirus status using the catalog of TCR beta chain sequences. TCRdb limited this immuneACCESS table to in-frame rearrangements with V and J called. A share of clones is missing; checked studies link under half to unresolved V genes, and the rest is unexplained. The V and J calls and clone size are taken from that table; D and trimming were inferred from the DNA. For this sample the table gives approximately 100,000 clones, of which 85% to 95% were detected only once. The ten biggest clones cover around 1.1% of the sample.

The chain employs TRBV27 and TRBJ1-1; the D gene assignment is ambiguous. The TCR comes from a woman in her twenties or thirties in good health and CMV-seropositive. Material for sequencing was PBMCs. The CDR3 protein sequence reads: CASSLYWNTEAFF. The DNA sequence reads TGTGCCAGCAGTTTATACTGGAACACTGAAGCTTTCTTT.